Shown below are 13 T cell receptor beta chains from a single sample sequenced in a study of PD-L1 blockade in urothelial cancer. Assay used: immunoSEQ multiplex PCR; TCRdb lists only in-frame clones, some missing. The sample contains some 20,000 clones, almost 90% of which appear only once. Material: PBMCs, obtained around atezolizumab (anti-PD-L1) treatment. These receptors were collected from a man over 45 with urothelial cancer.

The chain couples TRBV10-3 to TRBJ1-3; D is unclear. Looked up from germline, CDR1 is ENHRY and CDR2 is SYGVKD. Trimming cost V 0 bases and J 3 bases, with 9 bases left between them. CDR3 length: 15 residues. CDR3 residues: CAISESNQVGNTIYF. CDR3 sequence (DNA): TGTGCCATCAGTGAGTCGAACCAGGTTGGAAACACCATATATTTT.

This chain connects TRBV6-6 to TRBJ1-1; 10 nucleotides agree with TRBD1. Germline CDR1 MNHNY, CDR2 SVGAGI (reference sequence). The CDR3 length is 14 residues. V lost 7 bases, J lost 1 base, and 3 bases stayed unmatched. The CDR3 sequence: CASNDRGQNTEAFF. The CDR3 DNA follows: TGTGCCAGCAATGACAGGGGGCAGAACACTGAAGCTTTCTTT.

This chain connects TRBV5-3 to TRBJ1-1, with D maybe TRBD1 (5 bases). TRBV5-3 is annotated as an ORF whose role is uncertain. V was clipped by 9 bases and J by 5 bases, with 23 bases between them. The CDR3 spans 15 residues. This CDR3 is CAIPRVGHGRTEAFF. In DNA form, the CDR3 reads TGTGCCATCCCGCGGGTGGGGCACGGGAGGACTGAAGCTTTCTTT.

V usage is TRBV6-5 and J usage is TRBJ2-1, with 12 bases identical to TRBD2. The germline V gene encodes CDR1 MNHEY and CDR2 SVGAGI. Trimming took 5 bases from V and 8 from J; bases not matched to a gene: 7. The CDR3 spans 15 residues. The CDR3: CASSGLAGRSDEQFF. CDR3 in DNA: TGTGCCAGCAGTGGACTAGCGGGGAGGAGCGATGAGCAGTTCTTC.

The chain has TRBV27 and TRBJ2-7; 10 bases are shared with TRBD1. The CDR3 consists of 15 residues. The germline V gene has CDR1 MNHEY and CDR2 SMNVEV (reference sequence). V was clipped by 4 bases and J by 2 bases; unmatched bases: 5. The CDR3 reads CASSWTGGAPYEQYF. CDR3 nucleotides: TGTGCCAGCAGTTGGACAGGGGGAGCCCCCTACGAGCAGTACTTC.

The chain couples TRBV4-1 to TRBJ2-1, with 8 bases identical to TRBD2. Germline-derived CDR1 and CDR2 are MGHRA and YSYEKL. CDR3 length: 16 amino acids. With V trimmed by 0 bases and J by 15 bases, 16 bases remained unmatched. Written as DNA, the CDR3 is TGCGCCAGCAGCCAAGATCCTCCGAATAGCGGGGTGCGTCGGTTCTTC. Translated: CASSQDPPNSGVRRFF.

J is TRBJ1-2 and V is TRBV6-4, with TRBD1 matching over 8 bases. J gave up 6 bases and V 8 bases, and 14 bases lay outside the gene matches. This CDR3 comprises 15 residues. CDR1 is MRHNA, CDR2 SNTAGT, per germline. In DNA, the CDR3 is TGTGCCAGCCTCCCCCCCCGGACAGGGCTCAATGGCTACACCTTC. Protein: CASLPPRTGLNGYTF.

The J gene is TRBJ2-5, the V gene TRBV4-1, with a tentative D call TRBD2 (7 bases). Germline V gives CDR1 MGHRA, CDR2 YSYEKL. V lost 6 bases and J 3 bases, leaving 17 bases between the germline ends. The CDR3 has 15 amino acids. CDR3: CASSLIGGAKETQYF. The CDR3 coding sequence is TGCGCCAGCAGTCTCATTGGGGGGGCCAAAGAGACCCAGTACTTC.

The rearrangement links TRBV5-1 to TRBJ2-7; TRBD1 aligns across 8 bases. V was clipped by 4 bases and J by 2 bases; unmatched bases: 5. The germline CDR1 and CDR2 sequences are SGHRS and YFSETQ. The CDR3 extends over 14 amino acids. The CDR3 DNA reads TGCGCCAGCAGCGCCGGGACAGGAACCTACGAGCAGTACTTC. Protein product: CASSAGTGTYEQYF.

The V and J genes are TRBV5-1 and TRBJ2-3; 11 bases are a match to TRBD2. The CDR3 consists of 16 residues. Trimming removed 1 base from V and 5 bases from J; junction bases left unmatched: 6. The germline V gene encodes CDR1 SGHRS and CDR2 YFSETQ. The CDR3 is CASSLPGTSGRDTQYF. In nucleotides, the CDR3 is TGCGCCAGCAGCTTGCCCGGGACTAGCGGTCGAGATACGCAGTATTTT.

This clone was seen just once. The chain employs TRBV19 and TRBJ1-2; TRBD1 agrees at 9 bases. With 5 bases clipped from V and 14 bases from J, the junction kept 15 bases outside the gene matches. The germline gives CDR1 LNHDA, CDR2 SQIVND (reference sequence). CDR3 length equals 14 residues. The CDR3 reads CASSSIGQGFFKTF. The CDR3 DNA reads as TGTGCCAGTAGTTCGATTGGACAGGGGTTTTTTAAAACCTTC.

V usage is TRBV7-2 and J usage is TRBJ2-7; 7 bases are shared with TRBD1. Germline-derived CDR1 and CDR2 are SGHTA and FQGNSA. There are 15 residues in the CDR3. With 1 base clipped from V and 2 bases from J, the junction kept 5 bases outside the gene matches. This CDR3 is CASSLVGDSTYEQYF. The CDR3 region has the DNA TGTGCCAGCAGCTTAGTGGGGGACAGCACCTACGAGCAGTACTTC.

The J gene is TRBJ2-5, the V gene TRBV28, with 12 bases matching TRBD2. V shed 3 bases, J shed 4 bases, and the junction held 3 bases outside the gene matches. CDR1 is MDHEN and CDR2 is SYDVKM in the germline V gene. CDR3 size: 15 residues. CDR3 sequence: CASSFPGLAGETQYF. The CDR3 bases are TGTGCCAGCAGTTTCCCGGGACTAGCGGGAGAGACCCAGTACTTC.